These T cell receptor beta chains were read from a single sample in a study of cytomegalovirus exposure and HLA in healthy donors. The protocol was immunoSEQ multiplex PCR, while the TCRdb copy is restricted to in-frame clones and leaves out a portion. Of some 190,000 clones in the sample, about nine tenths are singletons; the top ten hold around 1.4%. Sample: PBMCs. The source is a man aged 30 to 39 in good health and CMV-seronegative. Both conserved end residues are part of each CDR3. The D gene is left open where the match is weak. Not every row has a clone size; where given, it reads once, few, many or a size class.

d_gene: .; abundance: few; v_gene: TRBV14; j_gene: TRBJ2-7; CDR3aa: CASSHATVSEQYF; CDR3nt: TGTGCCAGCAGCCATGCCACTGTTTCCGAGCAGTACTTC
d_gene: .; abundance: .; v_gene: TRBV28; j_gene: TRBJ1-5; CDR3aa: CASSFSPRVAQPQHF; CDR3nt: TGTGCCAGCAGTTTTTCCCCGAGGGTCGCTCAGCCCCAGCATTTT
d_gene: .; abundance: .; v_gene: TRBV28; j_gene: TRBJ2-5; CDR3aa: CASSPLQGFETQYF; CDR3nt: TGTGCCAGCAGTCCACTACAGGGTTTCGAGACCCAGTACTTC
d_gene: .; abundance: .; v_gene: TRBV2; j_gene: TRBJ1-2; CDR3aa: CASSEGESYGYTF; CDR3nt: TGTGCCAGCAGTGAAGGGGAGAGCTATGGCTACACCTTC
d_gene: .; abundance: .; v_gene: TRBV18; j_gene: TRBJ1-1; CDR3aa: CASSLPPGSHTEAFF; CDR3nt: TGTGCCAGCTCACTCCCCCCAGGGTCCCACACTGAAGCTTTCTTT
d_gene: TRBD2; abundance: .; v_gene: TRBV9; j_gene: TRBJ2-3; CDR3aa: CASSSSLAGLTDTQYF; CDR3nt: TGTGCCAGCAGCTCCTCCTTAGCGGGGCTAACAGATACGCAGTATTTT
d_gene: TRBD2; abundance: .; v_gene: TRBV5-1; j_gene: TRBJ2-3; CDR3aa: CASSLRTSGGRSTDTQYF; CDR3nt: TGCGCCAGCAGCTTGCGGACTAGCGGGGGCCGGAGCACAGATACGCAGTATTTT
d_gene: .; abundance: .; v_gene: TRBV18; j_gene: TRBJ1-2; CDR3aa: CASSPREGRDYGYTF; CDR3nt: TGTGCCAGCTCACCACGGGAAGGGAGAGACTATGGCTACACCTTC
d_gene: .; abundance: .; v_gene: TRBV27; j_gene: TRBJ1-5; CDR3aa: CASSLVQGGNQPQHF; CDR3nt: TGTGCCAGCAGTTTGGTACAGGGCGGCAATCAGCCCCAGCATTTT
d_gene: TRBD1; abundance: .; v_gene: TRBV28; j_gene: TRBJ2-2; CDR3aa: CASSSGQGSTGELFF; CDR3nt: TGTGCCAGCAGTTCGGGACAGGGCAGCACCGGGGAGCTGTTTTTT
d_gene: .; abundance: .; v_gene: TRBV2; j_gene: TRBJ2-5; CDR3aa: CARGWGGALETQYF; CDR3nt: TGTGCCAGGGGCTGGGGGGGGGCTCTTGAGACCCAGTACTTC
d_gene: TRBD2; abundance: .; v_gene: TRBV19; j_gene: TRBJ2-1; CDR3aa: CASSHQTSGRGNEQFF; CDR3nt: TGTGCCAGTAGTCATCAGACTAGCGGGAGAGGAAATGAGCAGTTCTTC
d_gene: .; abundance: .; v_gene: TRBV28; j_gene: TRBJ2-7; CDR3aa: CASSFYQGSYEQYF; CDR3nt: TGTGCCAGCAGTTTTTACCAGGGGTCCTACGAGCAGTACTTC
d_gene: .; abundance: .; v_gene: TRBV6-5; j_gene: TRBJ1-1; CDR3aa: CASSRAGDGTEAFF; CDR3nt: TGTGCCAGCAGCCGGGCAGGGGACGGCACTGAAGCTTTCTTT
d_gene: .; abundance: .; v_gene: TRBV19; j_gene: TRBJ2-6; CDR3aa: CASSISPRFRGTSGANVLTF; CDR3nt: TGTGCCAGTAGTATCAGCCCCAGGTTCCGCGGGACTTCTGGGGCCAACGTCCTGACTTTC
d_gene: .; abundance: .; v_gene: TRBV5-8; j_gene: TRBJ2-7; CDR3aa: CASKPIRDITYEQYF; CDR3nt: TGTGCCAGCAAACCAATCCGAGACATAACCTACGAGCAGTACTTC
d_gene: .; abundance: once; v_gene: TRBV21-1; j_gene: TRBJ1-5; CDR3aa: CVQEGTGVSNQPQHF; CDR3nt: TGTGTCCAGGAAGGGACAGGGGTTAGCAATCAGCCCCAGCATTTT
d_gene: TRBD2; abundance: .; v_gene: TRBV7-2; j_gene: TRBJ2-7; CDR3aa: CASSSSGASSYEQYF; CDR3nt: TGTGCCAGCAGCTCTAGCGGGGCTAGCTCCTACGAGCAGTACTTC